This entry lists 30 T cell receptor beta chains sequenced from one sample in a study of CD8 T cells in ankylosing spondylitis. Study results and caveats: Seemingly distinctive of ankylosing spondylitis blood was a TCR beta motif formed by eight highly homologous variants.

TCRdb re-called the 5' RACE reads with MiXCR, one entry per CDR3 protein. The sample yields around 890,000 distinct CDR3 sequences, roughly 12% seen once. No antigen is known for these receptors. Sequenced: blood, either unsorted or a sorted T cell fraction (not recorded which). The receptors shown here come from a male donor with ankylosing spondylitis.

This chain joins TRBV6-1 and TRBJ1-5, with 7 nucleotides matching TRBD1. V was pared by 10 bases and J by 3 bases, with 9 bases of the junction left unmatched. The CDR3 is 14 amino acids. Germline CDR1 is MNHNS and CDR2 is SASEGT. The CDR3: CATGGGQLNQPQHF. The CDR3 DNA is TGTGCCACAGGGGGTGGACAGCTCAATCAGCCCCAGCATTTT.

This clonotype was found a few times. The J gene is TRBJ1-6, the V gene TRBV7-3; the match to TRBD1 covers 7 bases. Losses at the gene ends were 6 bases for V and 6 bases for J; bases not matched to a gene: 5. Germline V gives CDR1 SGHTA, CDR2 FQGTGA. The CDR3 is 14 amino acids. CDR3 nucleotide sequence: TGTGCCAGCAGTAGGGGACAGAGTAATTCACCCCTCCACTTT. It is translated as CASSRGQSNSPLHF.

This clonotype was detected only a few times. The CDR3 loop reads CASSVALRAEYTEAFF. The DNA for the CDR3 is TGTGCCAGCAGCGTGGCATTGAGGGCAGAATACACTGAAGCTTTCTTT. The chain links TRBV7-2 to TRBJ1-1; D not resolved. The CDR3 contains 16 residues. The V gene's germline CDR1 is SGHTA and CDR2 FQGNSA. Deletions cut 5 bases from V and 3 bases from J, with 19 bases between.

This clonotype has more than one count but fewer than ten. The rearrangement links TRBV20-1 to TRBJ1-1; TRBD1 matches at 7 bases. Germline assignment: CDR1 DFQATT and CDR2 SNEGSKA (reference sequence). The CDR3 length is 17 residues. With V trimmed by 3 bases and J by 1 base, 14 bases remained unmatched. The CDR3 spells CSARALRQGSENTEAFF. CDR3 sequence (DNA): TGCAGTGCTAGGGCACTTCGACAGGGATCGGAGAACACTGAAGCTTTCTTT.

This clonotype was found a few times. V usage is TRBV6-1 and J usage is TRBJ2-7, with D perhaps TRBD1 (6 bases). The CDR3 is 14 amino acids. Germline values: CDR1 MNHNS, CDR2 SASEGT. V lost 6 bases, J lost 1 base, and 13 bases lay in between. In DNA, the CDR3 is TGTGCCAGCAGGACCCCTGGACAGTCCTACGAGCAGTACTTC. Protein product: CASRTPGQSYEQYF.

The sample holds many counts of this clonotype. V is TRBV10-3 and J is TRBJ1-6, with D uncertain. Germline lookup yields CDR1 ENHRY and CDR2 SYGVKD. V gave up 2 bases and J gave up 13 bases, with 12 bases separating them. This CDR3 region has 13 residues. The CDR3 DNA sequence: TGTGCCATCAGTGAGGAGGGTATGTCCCCCCTCCACTTT. It translates to CAISEEGMSPLHF.

This clonotype showed up many times. The chain combines TRBV7-3 with TRBJ2-3; no clear D. Trimming removed 1 base from V and 2 bases from J, with 10 bases in between. The length of the CDR3 is 15 residues. Per germline, CDR1 SGHTA and CDR2 FQGTGA. The CDR3: CASSLRPSPTDTQYF. The CDR3 region has the DNA TGTGCCAGCAGCTTAAGGCCATCACCCACAGATACGCAGTATTTT.

This clonotype was seen a few times. The rearrangement joins TRBV20-1 to TRBJ1-5; possible D gene TRBD1, 5 bases. CDR1 DFQATT and CDR2 SNEGSKA come from the germline V gene (reference sequence). The CDR3 has 14 amino acids. Trimming shortened V by 0 bases and J by 7 bases, and 13 bases separated the two germline ends. As DNA, the CDR3 is TGCAGTGCTAGAGATTGGGGTTGGGGGCAGCCCCAGCATTTT. Translation gives CSARDWGWGQPQHF.

This clonotype was found a few times. The V gene is TRBV4-3, the J gene TRBJ2-3; weak D call: TRBD1 (6 bases). Trimming pared 3 bases from V and 5 bases from J, leaving 15 bases between. Germline lookup yields CDR1 LGHNA and CDR2 YSLEER. The CDR3 runs to 15 residues. CDR3 in DNA: TGCGCCAGCAGCCAGGATCAGGGGTTGGGAGATACGCAGTATTTT. This gives the protein CASSQDQGLGDTQYF.

The chain has TRBV4-3 and TRBJ2-5; D remains unclear. The CDR3 has 15 residues. CDR1 is LGHNA and CDR2 is YSLEER in the germline V gene. V lost 3 bases and J lost 4, with 15 bases in between. Here the CDR3 reads CASSQGTPPGETQYF. CDR3 nucleotides: TGCGCCAGCAGCCAGGGTACCCCCCCGGGAGAGACCCAGTACTTC.

The chain carries TRBV5-5 and TRBJ2-2; no reliable D call. Per germline, CDR1 SGHKS and CDR2 YYEKEE (reference sequence). V was trimmed by 1 base and J by 4 bases, leaving 8 bases between them. This CDR3 region has 14 residues. CDR3 DNA: TGTGCCAGCAGCTTGTGGCAGGTCACCGGGGAGCTGTTTTTT. Its protein is CASSLWQVTGELFF.

A few counts support this clonotype. The chain has TRBV7-9 and TRBJ2-7; TRBD2 agrees at 9 bases. With V trimmed by 1 base and J by 2 bases, 6 bases remained unmatched. Germline V gene data show CDR1 as SEHNR and CDR2 as FQNEAQ (reference sequence). CDR3 length: 16 amino acids. The CDR3 DNA is TGTGCCAGCAGCTTAGTACTAGCGGGCCTTACCTACGAGCAGTACTTC. Protein product: CASSLVLAGLTYEQYF.

The J gene is TRBJ2-3, the V gene TRBV9; 14 nucleotides agree with TRBD2. V lost 0 bases and J lost 3; bases outside the gene matches: 3. The germline V gene has CDR1 SGDLS and CDR2 YYNGEE. This CDR3 has 17 amino acids. The CDR3 reads CASSVAGTSGSTDTQYF. The CDR3 region has the DNA TGTGCCAGCAGCGTAGCCGGGACTAGCGGGAGTACAGATACGCAGTATTTT.

The genes are TRBV4-3 and TRBJ2-7; D gene unclear. The CDR3 runs 16 residues. V dropped 1 base and J dropped 0 bases, with 13 bases sitting between them. The V gene's germline CDR1 is LGHNA and CDR2 YSLEER. CDR3 DNA: TGCGCCAGCAGCCAAGGGATACTCAGGTACTCCTACGAGCAGTACTTC. Protein: CASSQGILRYSYEQYF.

This clonotype was counted between two and nine times. This chain uses TRBV20-1 with TRBJ2-3, with D maybe TRBD2 (7 bases). CDR1 DFQATT and CDR2 SNEGSKA come from the germline V gene (reference sequence). Trimming cost V 0 bases and J 2 bases, with 18 bases left between them. The CDR3 is 17 residues long. The CDR3 DNA reads as TGCAGTGCTAGAGATTATCGGCGGGGGCCTTTCACAGATACGCAGTATTTT. Translation gives CSARDYRRGPFTDTQYF.

The rearrangement links TRBV6-5 to TRBJ2-1, with a tentative D call TRBD2 (5 bases). The length of the CDR3 is 16 residues. Germline V gives CDR1 MNHEY, CDR2 SVGAGI. V was trimmed by 5 bases and J by 8 bases, leaving 22 bases between them. In nucleotides, the CDR3 is TGTGCCAGCAGTAACCCTAGAGCAGGCCTGGAGGATGAGCAGTTCTTC. This translates into CASSNPRAGLEDEQFF.

This chain uses TRBV6-1 with TRBJ1-2; D remains ambiguous. The CDR3 has 14 amino acids. Trimming took 7 bases from V and 8 from J, leaving 20 bases between them. Germline CDR1 is MNHNS and CDR2 is SASEGT. DNA of the CDR3: TGTGCCAGCACCGACGATGGACGGCTCCGGGGCTACACCTTC. Its translation is CASTDDGRLRGYTF.

This clonotype was counted many times. This chain uses TRBV6-5 with TRBJ2-1; D perhaps matches TRBD2 (6 bases). This CDR3 contains 16 residues. With 0 bases removed from V and 0 bases from J, the gap between germline ends came to 9 bases. Germline loops: CDR1 MNHEY, CDR2 SVGAGI. The CDR3 spells CASSYSIAVSYNEQFF. For the CDR3, the DNA is TGTGCCAGCAGTTACTCGATAGCGGTCTCCTACAATGAGCAGTTCTTC.

This clonotype was seen a few times. J is TRBJ2-7 and V is TRBV29-1, with D unresolved. Trimming stripped 2 bases from V and 5 bases from J, with 7 bases between. CDR1 is SQVTM and CDR2 is ANQGSEA in the germline V gene. The CDR3 is 11 residues long. As DNA, the CDR3 is TGCAGCGTTGAATATGCCGACGAGCAGTACTTC. Its translation is CSVEYADEQYF.

The rearrangement uses TRBV5-1 and TRBJ2-7; 7 bases fit TRBD1. This CDR3 has 15 amino acids. V shed 1 base, J shed 6 bases, and the junction held 10 bases outside the gene matches. CDR1 is SGHRS and CDR2 is YFSETQ in the germline V gene. The CDR3 loop reads CASSLPGQTSAEQYF. CDR3 nucleotides: TGCGCCAGCAGCTTGCCGGGACAGACTTCTGCCGAGCAGTACTTC. Filled out from reference TRBV5-1 and TRBJ2-7, the complete variable domain reads KAGVTQTPRYLIKTRGQQVTLSCSPISGHRSVSWYQQTPGQGLQFLFEYFSETQRNKGNFPGRFSGRQFSNSRSEMNVSTLELGDSALYLCASSLPGQTSAEQYFGPGTRLTVT.

J is TRBJ2-7 and V is TRBV15, with 10 bases fitting TRBD2. The CDR3 sequence is 16 residues long. The ends lost 4 bases at V and 5 bases at J; junction bases unmatched: 11. Germline V CDR1 and CDR2: LNHNV, YYDKDF (reference sequence). The CDR3 bases are TGTGCCACCAGCAAAACTAGCGGGGAGAATTGGCACGAGCAGTACTTC. Its translation: CATSKTSGENWHEQYF. Supplemented by reference TRBV15 and TRBJ2-7, the full variable domain reads DAMVIQNPRYQVTQFGKPVTLSCSQTLNHNVMYWYQQKSSQAPKLLFHYYDKDFNNEADTPDNFQSRRPNTSFCFLDIRSPGLGDTAMYLCATSKTSGENWHEQYFGPGTRLTVT.

In its sample, this clonotype was seen a few times. The gene calls are TRBV4-2 and TRBJ1-1, with D possibly being TRBD1 (6 bases). V lost 0 bases to trimming and J lost 6 bases, with 11 bases between them. Germline V gene data show CDR1 as LGHNA and CDR2 as YNFKEQ. The CDR3 has 14 residues. CDR3 nucleotides: TGTGCCAGCAGCCAAGATTGGGGGGCCCCTGAAGCTTTCTTT. Translating it yields CASSQDWGAPEAFF.

This clonotype was seen ten or more times. The rearrangement joins TRBV6-1 to TRBJ1-2, with 7 bases matching TRBD1. Trimming removed 5 bases from V and 10 bases from J; junction bases left unmatched: 13. The CDR3 sequence is 14 residues long. Germline V lookup: CDR1 MNHNS, CDR2 SASEGT. CDR3 DNA: TGTGCCAGCAGTCAAATGAGGGGGCAGTGGGCCTACACCTTC. Protein product: CASSQMRGQWAYTF.

This clonotype appeared a few times. The chain joins TRBV5-1 to TRBJ2-3; TRBD2 is a possible D gene (6 bases). The germline V gene has CDR1 SGHRS and CDR2 YFSETQ. The CDR3 sequence is 16 residues long. V was trimmed by 4 bases and J by 1 base, leaving 16 bases between them. CDR3 sequence reads: CASSDPRRGRTDTQYF. The CDR3 nucleotides read TGCGCCAGCAGCGACCCCCGGCGGGGCCGCACAGATACGCAGTATTTT. Supplemented by reference TRBV5-1 and TRBJ2-3, the full variable domain reads KAGVTQTPRYLIKTRGQQVTLSCSPISGHRSVSWYQQTPGQGLQFLFEYFSETQRNKGNFPGRFSGRQFSNSRSEMNVSTLELGDSALYLCASSDPRRGRTDTQYFGPGTRLTVL.

This clonotype was counted a few times. The chain carries TRBV7-2 and TRBJ1-6; D call uncertain. The germline V gene encodes CDR1 SGHTA and CDR2 FQGNSA. The ends were cut back, 3 bases at V and 0 bases at J, with 12 bases in the middle. This CDR3 comprises 17 residues. The CDR3 nucleotides read TGTGCCAGCAGCTTTAAAGTTCGAAGCTCCTATAATTCACCCCTCCACTTT. Translation: CASSFKVRSSYNSPLHF.

This clonotype was recorded many times. The chain links TRBV27 to TRBJ2-5; no definite D call. This CDR3 region has 13 residues. Germline lookup yields CDR1 MNHEY and CDR2 SMNVEV (reference sequence). The V end lost 3 bases, the J end lost 0 bases, and 5 bases lay between the germline ends. The CDR3 loop reads CASSFAYQETQYF. CDR3 sequence (DNA): TGTGCCAGCAGTTTCGCGTACCAAGAGACCCAGTACTTC.

V usage is TRBV7-2 and J usage is TRBJ1-3, with 7 bases aligning to TRBD1. The V segment lost 5 bases and the J segment 0 bases; nucleotides outside the gene matches: 1. From germline, CDR1 is SGHTA and CDR2 FQGNSA. The CDR3 is made up of 14 amino acids. The CDR3 DNA reads TGTGCCAGCAGCCGGGACAGCTCTGGAAACACCATATATTTT. It yields the protein CASSRDSSGNTIYF.

The V call is TRBV5-1, the J call TRBJ2-3; D call uncertain. The CDR3 is 14 amino acids. Germline loops: CDR1 SGHRS, CDR2 YFSETQ. Trimming took 4 bases from V and 1 from J, leaving 10 bases between them. CDR3 nucleotides: TGCGCCAGCAGCATCGGTGAGGGCACAGATACGCAGTATTTT. Its translation is CASSIGEGTDTQYF.

V is TRBV20-1 and J is TRBJ2-7, with 9 bases identical to TRBD2. The CDR3 is 15 amino acids. CDR1 is DFQATT and CDR2 is SNEGSKA in the germline V gene (reference sequence). V was clipped by 3 bases and J by 5 bases; unmatched bases: 11. The CDR3 protein is CSASRARGGGNEQYF. For the CDR3, the DNA is TGCAGTGCTAGTCGTGCGCGGGGGGGAGGGAACGAGCAGTACTTC.

This clonotype was detected ten times or more. The J gene is TRBJ2-1, the V gene TRBV10-3; 7 nucleotides align to TRBD2. The CDR3 length is 13 residues. V lost 7 bases, J lost 8 bases, and 8 bases stayed unmatched. In germline, CDR1 is ENHRY, CDR2 SYGVKD. The CDR3 DNA sequence: TGTGCCATCAACAGACTAGCCTCCGATGAGCAGTTCTTC. This gives the protein CAINRLASDEQFF.